These T cell receptor beta chains were read from a single sample in a study of T cell responses to AZD1222 COVID-19 vaccine. Repertoires were generated with immunoSEQ multiplex PCR, while TCRdb's copy carries only in-frame clones and drops some. Altogether 150,000 or so clones are present, around 90% being singletons, with the ten largest covering approximately 2%. The sequenced sample was peripheral blood, obtained on day 0 of AZD1222 vaccination. The receptors derive from an adult in good health. Each CDR3 is given with its conserved first and last residue. A D gene is named only where the DNA matches it firmly. A row's size may be missing; if present it is once, few, many or a size class.

cdr3_aa,cdr3_nt,j_call,v_call,clone_size,d_call
CASSREDKSDTEAFF,TGTGCCAGCAGCCGGGAGGACAAGTCCGACACTGAAGCTTTCTTT,TRBJ1-1,TRBV14,.,.
CASSEDIISPISNQPQHF,TGTGCCAGCAGTGAGGACATCATCAGCCCAATTAGCAATCAGCCCCAGCATTTT,TRBJ1-5,TRBV2,.,.
CASSLDRAAEAFF,TGTGCCAGCAGTTTAGACAGGGCAGCCGAAGCTTTCTTT,TRBJ1-1,TRBV28,.,TRBD1
CASTEQGLPTTQYF,TGTGCCAGCACCGAACAGGGCTTACCTACGACGCAGTACTTC,TRBJ2-7,TRBV5-6,few,.
CAWSGGDTQYF,TGTGCCTGGAGTGGGGGAGATACGCAGTATTTT,TRBJ2-3,TRBV30,.,.
CATSDTKTRISYGYTF,TGTGCCACCAGTGATACCAAAACAAGGATAAGCTATGGCTACACCTTC,TRBJ1-2,TRBV24-1,.,.
CASSLASFHNPEVYGYTF,TGTGCCAGCAGCTTAGCCTCCTTCCACAACCCTGAGGTCTATGGCTACACCTTC,TRBJ1-2,TRBV11-2,.,.
CASRAPPGQGAGGYTF,TGTGCCAGCAGGGCCCCTCCGGGACAGGGTGCAGGGGGCTACACCTTC,TRBJ1-2,TRBV6-6,.,TRBD1
CASSQEAGWNYGYTF,TGCGCCAGCAGCCAAGAAGCGGGGTGGAACTATGGCTACACCTTC,TRBJ1-2,TRBV4-3,.,.
CASKNQGALGEGYTF,TGTGCCAGCAAAAACCAGGGAGCCCTTGGGGAGGGCTACACCTTC,TRBJ1-2,TRBV6-5,.,.
CASKGDSQNTEAFF,TGCGCCAGCAAGGGGGACAGTCAGAACACTGAAGCTTTCTTT,TRBJ1-1,TRBV10-2,.,TRBD1
CASSLGGAGEETQYF,TGTGCCAGCAGTTTGGGAGGTGCGGGGGAAGAGACCCAGTACTTC,TRBJ2-5,TRBV28,.,TRBD2
CASSATGAGNEQFF,TGTGCCAGCAGCGCCACAGGGGCGGGTAATGAGCAGTTCTTC,TRBJ2-1,TRBV9,.,TRBD1
CASSIVNTEAFF,TGTGCCAGTAGTATAGTCAACACTGAAGCTTTCTTT,TRBJ1-1,TRBV19,.,.
CASSEGLVSTDTQYF,TGTGCCAGCAGCGAGGGACTAGTTTCCACAGATACGCAGTATTTT,TRBJ2-3,TRBV9,.,TRBD2
CATSGNRDNEKLFF,TGTGCCACCAGTGGCAACAGAGATAATGAAAAACTGTTTTTT,TRBJ1-4,TRBV24-1,.,.
CASSYSGGFDQPQHF,TGTGCCAGCAGTTATTCAGGGGGCTTCGATCAGCCCCAGCATTTT,TRBJ1-5,TRBV6-2/TRBV6-3,.,TRBD1
CASSPMRRHTEAFF,TGTGCCAGCAGTCCCATGAGACGGCACACTGAAGCTTTCTTT,TRBJ1-1,TRBV3-1/TRBV3-2,.,.
CASSPGSSGQPQHF,TGTGCCAGCAGCCCAGGGTCGTCCGGGCAGCCCCAGCATTTT,TRBJ1-5,TRBV5-5,.,.
CASSQDHQHCYTF,TGTGCCAGCAGCCAAGATCATCAGCATTGCTACACCTTC,TRBJ1-2,TRBV3-1/TRBV3-2,.,.
CASSLGGSGHSYNEQFF,TGCGCCAGCAGCTTGGGGGGTAGCGGGCATTCTTACAATGAGCAGTTCTTC,TRBJ2-1,TRBV5-1,once,TRBD2
CASSPQTAMNTEAFF,TGTGCCAGCTCACCACAAACAGCAATGAACACTGAAGCTTTCTTT,TRBJ1-1,TRBV18,.,.
CASSPRTQGRENTEAFF,TGTGCCAGCAGCCCACGGACCCAGGGGAGGGAGAACACTGAAGCTTTCTTT,TRBJ1-1,TRBV2,.,.
CASSLPRFQPYGYTF,TGTGCCAGCAGTCTCCCCCGGTTCCAACCTTATGGCTACACCTTC,TRBJ1-2,TRBV28,.,.
CASSPDRRAPEKLFF,TGTGCCAGCAGTCCTGACAGGCGGGCCCCTGAAAAACTGTTTTTT,TRBJ1-4,TRBV6-5,.,.
CASSLDLNTEAFF,TGTGCCAGCAGCTTAGACCTAAACACTGAAGCTTTCTTT,TRBJ1-1,TRBV7-2,.,.
CASSEDNSGANVLTF,TGTGCCAGCAGTGAGGACAACTCTGGGGCCAACGTCCTGACTTTC,TRBJ2-6,TRBV6-1,.,.
CASSRPGLAEDTGELFF,TGTGCCAGCAGCCGACCCGGACTAGCGGAGGACACCGGGGAGCTGTTTTTT,TRBJ2-2,TRBV3-1/TRBV3-2,.,TRBD2
CASTGLAVSSYNEQFF,TGTGCCAGCACCGGACTAGCGGTAAGCTCCTACAATGAGCAGTTCTTC,TRBJ2-1,TRBV7-2,.,TRBD2
CASSLRGRYTDTQYF,TGTGCCAGCAGCTTGAGAGGGCGCTACACAGATACGCAGTATTTT,TRBJ2-3,TRBV5-4,.,.
CASSPQSDGNTIYF,TGTGCCAGCAGCCCGCAGAGTGACGGAAACACCATATATTTT,TRBJ1-3,TRBV7-2,few,.
CASSQMQGRSPLHF,TGTGCCAGCAGCCAAATGCAGGGGCGGTCACCCCTCCACTTT,TRBJ1-6,TRBV14,.,.
CASSVDALVTEAFF,TGTGCCAGCAGCGTCGATGCGCTGGTCACTGAAGCTTTCTTT,TRBJ1-1,TRBV9,.,.
CSGTIVDEAFF,TGCAGCGGGACTATCGTGGATGAAGCTTTCTTT,TRBJ1-1,TRBV29-1,.,.
CAISERGVAGGYEQFF,TGTGCCATCAGTGAGAGGGGGGTTGCAGGGGGCTATGAGCAGTTCTTC,TRBJ2-1,TRBV10-3,.,TRBD1
CASSSRQGPTLAFF,TGTGCCAGCAGCTCCCGACAGGGTCCTACCCTGGCTTTCTTT,TRBJ1-1,TRBV7-2,few,TRBD1
CASNRSGSSEQYF,TGTGCCAGCAACCGTTCAGGATCGTCCGAGCAGTACTTC,TRBJ2-7,TRBV27,once,.
CASSQGSQGDTEAFF,TGCGCCAGCAGCCAAGGTTCACAGGGAGACACTGAAGCTTTCTTT,TRBJ1-1,TRBV4-1,once,.
CASSPTIGTGDNTEAFF,TGTGCCAGCAGTCCCACCATCGGGACAGGAGACAACACTGAAGCTTTCTTT,TRBJ1-1,TRBV28,.,TRBD1
CASSEVGRAEQFF,TGTGCCAGCAGTGAAGTCGGGAGGGCTGAGCAGTTCTTC,TRBJ2-1,TRBV25-1,.,TRBD2
CASSLSRDRSSYEQYF,TGTGCCAGCAGCTTAAGCCGGGACAGAAGCTCCTACGAGCAGTACTTC,TRBJ2-7,TRBV7-8,once,TRBD1
CAWSARLEETQYF,TGTGCCTGGAGCGCTAGACTCGAAGAGACCCAGTACTTC,TRBJ2-5,TRBV30,once,.
CASSSSGAYEQFF,TGTGCCAGCAGTTCTAGCGGGGCCTATGAGCAGTTCTTC,TRBJ2-1,TRBV6-2/TRBV6-3,.,TRBD2
CASSPMQPGGSTEAFF,TGTGCCAGCTCACCAATGCAGCCTGGTGGGTCCACTGAAGCTTTCTTT,TRBJ1-1,TRBV18,.,.
CASSSPRQGALGEQYF,TGTGCCAGCAGTTCCCCCCGACAGGGGGCGTTGGGTGAGCAGTACTTC,TRBJ2-7,TRBV27,once,TRBD1
CASSWRYPSYEQYF,TGTGCCAGCAGCTGGCGGTATCCCTCCTACGAGCAGTACTTC,TRBJ2-7,TRBV7-3,.,.
CASSYGEGPQHF,TGTGCCAGCAGTTACGGAGAAGGTCCCCAGCATTTT,TRBJ1-5,TRBV6-2/TRBV6-3,.,.
CASTWGRGASGNTEAFF,TGTGCCAGTACTTGGGGCAGGGGGGCATCGGGAAACACTGAAGCTTTCTTT,TRBJ1-1,TRBV19,.,TRBD1
CATRTSAANTEAFF,TGTGCCACCCGAACGAGTGCGGCGAACACTGAAGCTTTCTTT,TRBJ1-1,TRBV6-5,.,.
CASSGTGGPGNTIYF,TGTGCCAGCTCTGGGACAGGGGGCCCTGGAAACACCATATATTTT,TRBJ1-3,TRBV28,.,TRBD1
CATSRGGAAGYNEQFF,TGTGCCACCAGCAGGGGTGGGGCTGCGGGGTACAATGAGCAGTTCTTC,TRBJ2-1,TRBV15,.,.
CASSYSIQGLTDTQYF,TGTGCCAGCAGTTACTCGATCCAGGGGTTAACCGATACGCAGTATTTT,TRBJ2-3,TRBV6-5,once,.
CASSTEAGLNTEAFF,TGTGCCAGCAGTACCGAGGCGGGTCTTAACACTGAAGCTTTCTTT,TRBJ1-1,TRBV28,.,.
CAGHMRGINEQYF,TGTGCCGGACACATGAGAGGCATCAACGAGCAGTACTTC,TRBJ2-7,TRBV30,.,.
CASTNPGQGNEKLFF,TGTGCCAGCACCAATCCGGGACAGGGGAATGAAAAACTGTTTTTT,TRBJ1-4,TRBV11-2,.,TRBD1
CASSFQGISYNSPLHF,TGTGCCAGCAGTTTCCAGGGTATCTCCTATAATTCACCCCTCCACTTT,TRBJ1-6,TRBV28,.,.
CASSWDGDEKLFF,TGTGCCAGCAGCTGGGACGGAGATGAAAAACTGTTTTTT,TRBJ1-4,TRBV5-4,.,.
CASSASAGGNQPQHF,TGTGCCAGCAGTGCCTCGGCGGGGGGCAATCAGCCCCAGCATTTT,TRBJ1-5,TRBV6-2/TRBV6-3,once,.